This T cell receptor beta chain was found in a study of beta chain features in type 1 diabetes. This clone was observed a few times. Its antigen is unidentified. Between the trimmed V and J ends, which lost 1 base and 0 bases, there was a span of 25 bases. The CDR3 consists of 21 residues. Germline CDR1 is SGHTA and CDR2 is FQGTGA. TCRB transcripts that were expressed got sequenced, as all of the isolated RNA had been reverse transcribed. TCRdb's table, derived via immunoSEQ multiplex PCR, lists solely in-frame clones and lacks some. The sample consists of under 350,000 clones, around 22% of them appearing once. Study-wide findings and caveats: In the patient group, naive, central memory and Treg TCRB repertoires seemed more alike than in the healthy donor group. Moderate but significant shortening of TCRB CDR3s was recorded in all four CD4+ subsets from Type 1 diabetes patients. A possible short-template PCR bias applies equally to patients and controls.

Each donor gave one heparinised blood draw averaging about 100 mL. Source material: naive CD4+ T cells from blood. J is TRBJ1-3 and V is TRBV7-3, with a possible D match to TRBD1 (6 bases). This TCR derives from a woman in her thirties with type 1 diabetes. Here the CDR3 reads CASSLRCRGGQRVNSGNTIYF. The CDR3 nucleotides are TGTGCCAGCAGCTTAAGATGCCGGGGGGGACAACGGGTAAACTCTGGAAACACCATATATTTT.